This T cell receptor beta chain originates from a study of glioma-infiltrating T cells after dendritic cell vaccination. Study in general: Treatment, given 2003 to 2012, was autologous tumor lysate-pulsed dendritic cell vaccination. Three intradermal dendritic cell vaccine injections were given every two weeks.

Time point in this sample: after dendritic cell vaccination, including at tumor progression/relapse. Primers: 60 V beta forward and 13 J beta reverse. The assay was immunoSEQ multiplex PCR, and TCRdb's table has in-frame clones only and misses some. The sample holds 45,000 to 60,000 clones, approximately 83% seen once. Study conclusions and caveats: Higher TCR clonality did not directly relate to longer survival.

The CDR3 totals 14 residues. Germline assignment: CDR1 SEHNR and CDR2 FQNEAQ (reference sequence). The germline V and J ends were trimmed by 5 bases and 1 base, with 8 bases remaining between them. A word on this clone: Its cognate antigen is unknown.

The clonotype comes from a human donor with glioblastoma. The V call is TRBV7-9, the J call TRBJ2-2; a possible D gene is TRBD2 (5 bases). This specimen consisted of blood, obtained after dendritic cell vaccination. CDR3 protein: CASSPGLNTGELFF. The DNA of the CDR3 is TGTGCCAGCAGCCCGGGATTGAACACCGGGGAGCTGTTTTTT.